This T cell receptor (beta chain) was documented in a study of metastatic and nonmetastatic thyroid tumors. About the study: It was across blood and tumor or nodule tissue from malignant and benign thyroid patients that repertoires were compared.

Per the original methods: Across clinicopathological groups, CDR3 differences served as the basis for building a distant-metastasis classifier for papillary thyroid cancer. TCRdb recomputed clones from the PCR reads via MiXCR. The V and J calls here are based on TCRdb, not the publication. The table lists around 65,000 clones, 13% to 15% of them singletons, with just over 6.5% in the top ten. Findings of the study overall: Malignant tumors reportedly showed significantly higher TCR beta diversity than benign nodules in both blood and tumor.

Germline CDR1 reads LGHDT; CDR2 reads YNNKEL (reference sequence). This CDR3 spans 18 amino acids. The V gene end was trimmed by 0 bases and the J gene end by 4 bases; junction bases not matched to a gene: 11. Patients had received no treatment of any kind before thyroid surgery. This clone appeared many times. Antigen unknown. This clonotype originated in a male donor with papillary thyroid cancer or a benign thyroid nodule (not recorded which). Some clones in this sample may be carry-over from other donors' samples. Sequencing used blood. The genes are TRBV3-1 and TRBJ1-2, with 10 positions matching TRBD1. The CDR3 sequence is CASSQDRTGGVVRYGYTF. DNA for the CDR3: TGTGCCAGCAGCCAAGATAGGACAGGGGGGGTTGTTCGCTATGGCTACACCTTC.